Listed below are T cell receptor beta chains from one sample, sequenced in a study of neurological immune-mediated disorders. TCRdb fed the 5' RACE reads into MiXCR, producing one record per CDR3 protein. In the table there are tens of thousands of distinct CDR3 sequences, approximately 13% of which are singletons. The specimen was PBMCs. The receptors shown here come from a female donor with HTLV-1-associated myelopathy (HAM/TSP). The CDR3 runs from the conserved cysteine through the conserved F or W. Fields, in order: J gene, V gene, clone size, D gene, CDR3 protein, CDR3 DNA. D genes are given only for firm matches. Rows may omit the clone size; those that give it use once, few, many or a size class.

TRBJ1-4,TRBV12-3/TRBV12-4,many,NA,CASRMAGGASEKLFF,TGTGCCAGCAGAATGGCGGGGGGGGCGAGTGAAAAACTGTTTTTT
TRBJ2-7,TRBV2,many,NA,CASSENPGTYEQYF,TGTGCCAGCAGTGAAAACCCGGGAACCTACGAGCAGTACTTC
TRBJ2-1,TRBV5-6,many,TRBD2,CASSLTSGGSSSYNEQFF,TGTGCCAGCAGCTTGACTAGCGGGGGGTCGAGCTCCTACAATGAGCAGTTCTTC
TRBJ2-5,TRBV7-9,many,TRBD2,CASSSRTSGGQKETQYF,TGTGCCAGCAGCTCGAGGACGAGCGGGGGCCAGAAGGAGACCCAGTACTTC
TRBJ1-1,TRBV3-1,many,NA,CASSHLDTEAFF,TGTGCCAGCAGCCACCTGGACACTGAAGCTTTCTTT
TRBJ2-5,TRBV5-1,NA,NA,CASSLVYRGAQETQYF,TGCGCCAGCAGCTTGGTTTATCGGGGGGCCCAAGAGACCCAGTACTTC
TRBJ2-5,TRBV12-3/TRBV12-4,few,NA,CASSLWTGGGETQYF,TGTGCCAGCAGTCTCTGGACAGGTGGAGGGGAGACCCAGTACTTC
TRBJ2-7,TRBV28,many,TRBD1,CASREGDRDSGEQYF,TGTGCCAGCAGGGAAGGGGACAGGGACTCGGGCGAGCAGTACTTC
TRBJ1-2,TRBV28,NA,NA,CASINPFANYVYTF,TGTGCCAGCATTAACCCCTTCGCTAACTATGTCTACACCTTC
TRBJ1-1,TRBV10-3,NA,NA,CAISGTANTEAFF,TGTGCCATCAGTGGGACAGCGAACACTGAAGCTTTCTTT
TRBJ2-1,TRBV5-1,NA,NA,CASRNTGDEQFF,TGCGCCAGCAGAAATACAGGAGACGAGCAGTTCTTC
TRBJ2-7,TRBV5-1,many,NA,CASSPSGASLEQYF,TGCGCCAGCAGCCCGTCGGGGGCCTCTCTCGAGCAGTACTTC
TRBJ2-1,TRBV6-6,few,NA,CASSYLSGDDEQFF,TGTGCCAGCAGTTATTTATCCGGGGACGATGAGCAGTTCTTC
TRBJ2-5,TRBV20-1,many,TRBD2,CSARIAGGPRETQYF,TGCAGTGCTAGGATAGCGGGGGGGCCCCGTGAGACCCAGTACTTC
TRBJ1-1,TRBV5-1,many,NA,CASRTLTTTKNTEAFF,TGCGCCAGCAGGACTCTCACAACCACCAAGAACACTGAAGCTTTCTTT
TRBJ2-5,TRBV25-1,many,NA,CASSWGGDETQYF,TGTGCCAGCAGTTGGGGAGGCGACGAGACCCAGTACTTC
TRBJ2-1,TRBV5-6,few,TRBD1,CASSFEQGANRNEQFF,TGTGCCAGCAGCTTCGAACAGGGGGCCAACAGGAATGAGCAGTTCTTC
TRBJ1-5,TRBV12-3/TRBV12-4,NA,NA,CASSDQAYQHQHF,TGTGCCAGCAGTGACCAAGCATATCAGCACCAGCATTTT
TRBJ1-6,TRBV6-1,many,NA,CASSTLQGSPLHF,TGTGCCAGCAGTACATTACAGGGCTCACCCCTCCACTTT
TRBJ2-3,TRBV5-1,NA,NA,CASSFAGSSDTQYF,TGCGCCAGCAGCTTTGCGGGGTCCTCAGATACGCAGTATTTT
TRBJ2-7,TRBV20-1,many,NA,CSATNDPTGSGEQYF,TGCAGTGCTACTAACGACCCCACAGGGTCTGGCGAGCAGTACTTC
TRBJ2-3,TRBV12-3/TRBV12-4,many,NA,CASSLSHRAVDTQYF,TGTGCCAGCAGTTTATCGCACCGCGCGGTAGATACGCAGTATTTT
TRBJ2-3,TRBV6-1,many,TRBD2,CASSGSGGRWDTQYF,TGTGCCAGCAGTGGTAGCGGGGGGCGGTGGGATACGCAGTATTTT
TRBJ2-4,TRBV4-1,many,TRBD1,CASSQDVSEQGFVRLAKNIQYF,TGCGCCAGCAGCCAAGACGTAAGCGAACAGGGGTTTGTACGATTAGCCAAAAACATTCAGTACTTC
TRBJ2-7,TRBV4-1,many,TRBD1,CASSPPGTGFEQYF,TGCGCCAGCAGCCCCCCCGGGACAGGGTTCGAGCAGTACTTC
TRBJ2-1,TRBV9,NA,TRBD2,CASSARGGRYNEQFF,TGTGCCAGCAGCGCCCGGGGGGGTAGATACAATGAGCAGTTCTTC
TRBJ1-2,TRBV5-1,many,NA,CASTRMDLPGANYGYTF,TGCGCCAGCACGCGAATGGATTTGCCGGGAGCTAACTATGGCTACACCTTC
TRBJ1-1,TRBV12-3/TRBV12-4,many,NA,CASSSQPVNTEAFF,TGTGCCAGCAGTTCGCAACCAGTGAACACTGAAGCTTTCTTT
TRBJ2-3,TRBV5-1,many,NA,CASSLGVVGTDTQYF,TGCGCCAGCAGCTTGGGGGTAGTGGGCACAGATACGCAGTATTTT
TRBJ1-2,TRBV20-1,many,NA,CSASQGPDYGYTF,TGCAGTGCTAGTCAGGGGCCGGACTATGGCTACACCTTC
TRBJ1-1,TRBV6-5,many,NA,CASSLTAGNTEAFF,TGTGCCAGCAGTCTCACTGCTGGGAACACTGAAGCTTTCTTT
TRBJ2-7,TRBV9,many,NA,CASSVGLGHEQYF,TGTGCCAGCAGCGTGGGCTTGGGTCACGAGCAGTACTTC
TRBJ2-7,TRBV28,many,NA,CASSEDGAEQYF,TGTGCCAGCAGCGAAGACGGGGCCGAGCAGTACTTC
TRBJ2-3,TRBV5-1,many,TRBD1,CASSGTGGQDTQYF,TGCGCCAGCAGTGGGACAGGGGGACAAGATACGCAGTATTTT
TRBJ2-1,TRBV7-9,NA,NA,CASSLNSGGTNEQFF,TGTGCCAGCAGCTTAAATTCCGGTGGGACCAATGAGCAGTTCTTC